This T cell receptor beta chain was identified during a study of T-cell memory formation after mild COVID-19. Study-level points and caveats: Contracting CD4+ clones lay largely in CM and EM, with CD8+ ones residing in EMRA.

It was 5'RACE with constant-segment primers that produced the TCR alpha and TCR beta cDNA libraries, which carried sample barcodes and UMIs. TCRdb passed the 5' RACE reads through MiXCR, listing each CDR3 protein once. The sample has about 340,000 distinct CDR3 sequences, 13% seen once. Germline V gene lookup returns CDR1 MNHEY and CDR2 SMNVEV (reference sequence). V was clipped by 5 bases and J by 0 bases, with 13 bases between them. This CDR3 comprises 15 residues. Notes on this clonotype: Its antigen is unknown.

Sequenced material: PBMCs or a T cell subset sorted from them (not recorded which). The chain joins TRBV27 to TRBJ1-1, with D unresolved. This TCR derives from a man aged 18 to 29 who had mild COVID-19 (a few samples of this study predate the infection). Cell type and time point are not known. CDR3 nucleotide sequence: TGTGCCAGCAGTCGGGCGAGCCATATGAACACTGAAGCTTTCTTT. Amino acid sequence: CASSRASHMNTEAFF.